The next 14 T cell receptor beta chains were all read from a single sample in a study of blood T cell repertoires in COVID-19. TCRdb's table, derived via immunoSEQ multiplex PCR, lists solely in-frame clones and lacks some. This sample carries about 140,000 clones, approximately 80% of them seen once, and the ten largest clones take approximately 4.6%. Sequencing was performed on peripheral blood. Receptors were obtained from a human donor in a cohort sampled during active COVID-19.

The chain is built from TRBV11-2 and TRBJ2-1; no clear D. The CDR3 length is 15 residues. The germline V gene has CDR1 SGHAT and CDR2 FQNNGV. V was cut by 3 bases and J by 4 bases, with 13 bases left in between. Here the CDR3 DNA reads TGTGCCAGCAGCTTCTCTTCTGAACTATACAATGAGCAGTTCTTC. Translating it yields CASSFSSELYNEQFF. The full variable domain, with the rest looked up from reference TRBV11-2 and TRBJ2-1, is EAGVAQSPRYKIIEKRQSVAFWCNPISGHATLYWYQQILGQGPKLLIQFQNNGVVDDSQLPKDRFSAERLKGVDSTLKIQPAKLEDSAVYLCASSFSSELYNEQFFGPGTRLTVL.

The V call is TRBV6-5, the J call TRBJ1-1, with D hard to call. V lost 6 bases, J lost 6 bases, and 14 bases lay in between. CDR1 and CDR2 from the germline V gene are MNHEY and SVGAGI. The CDR3 length is 13 residues. In DNA, the CDR3 is TGTGCCAGCAGGGAGCCGGGAGTTTCTGAAGCTTTCTTT. This sequence encodes CASREPGVSEAFF.

This chain uses TRBV6-5 with TRBJ1-3, with a weak D call TRBD1 (5 bases). The V and J ends lost 8 bases and 0 bases respectively, with 8 bases between them. CDR3 length: 13 amino acids. CDR1 is MNHEY, CDR2 SVGAGI, per germline. In nucleotides, the CDR3 is TGTGCCAGCGGGGGGGTCTCTGGAAACACCATATATTTT. Protein sequence: CASGGVSGNTIYF.

The V and J genes are TRBV28 and TRBJ2-1; 7 bases line up with TRBD1. This CDR3 spans 14 amino acids. The germline gives CDR1 MDHEN, CDR2 SYDVKM. J lost 4 bases, V lost 7 bases, and 7 bases had no gene match. The CDR3 is CASMRGGTYNEQFF. The CDR3 DNA sequence: TGTGCCAGCATGAGAGGGGGCACGTACAATGAGCAGTTCTTC. The full variable domain, rest sourced from reference TRBV28 and TRBJ2-1, is DVKVTQSSRYLVKRTGEKVFLECVQDMDHENMFWYRQDPGLGLRLIYFSYDVKMKEKGDIPEGYSVSREKKERFSLILESASTNQTSMYLCASMRGGTYNEQFFGPGTRLTVL.

This clone showed up just once. The rearrangement links TRBV30 to TRBJ2-7; perhaps TRBD2 as D (6 bases). The CDR3 sequence is 15 residues long. Trimming stripped 3 bases from V and 6 bases from J, with 21 bases between. The germline gives CDR1 GTSNPN, CDR2 SVGIG (reference sequence). The CDR3 nucleotides read TGTGCCTGGAGCCGTGAACCGATGGGACTGGTCGAGCAGTACTTC. This encodes CAWSREPMGLVEQYF.

This clone was observed a single time. The gene calls are TRBV11-1 and TRBJ2-5, with D maybe TRBD1 (6 bases). V was clipped by 3 bases and J by 2 bases, with 10 bases between them. CDR1 is SGHAT and CDR2 is FQDESV in the germline V gene (reference sequence). There are 14 residues in the CDR3. CDR3 loop: CASSFGQGQETQYF. In DNA, the CDR3 is TGTGCCAGCAGCTTCGGGCAGGGGCAAGAGACCCAGTACTTC.

The chain uses TRBV10-3 and TRBJ2-3, with 15 bases matching TRBD2. This CDR3 has 16 residues. Germline CDR1 and CDR2: ENHRY and SYGVKD. V was clipped by 6 bases and J by 3 bases; unmatched bases: 4. This chain's CDR3 is CAIRPGLAGGTDTQYF. In DNA, the CDR3 is TGTGCCATCAGACCCGGACTAGCGGGAGGGACAGATACGCAGTATTTT.

The J gene is TRBJ2-1, the V gene TRBV15; 9 nucleotides line up with TRBD2. V shed 4 bases and J 6 bases; nucleotides not matched to a gene: 7. The germline gives CDR1 LNHNV, CDR2 YYDKDF (reference sequence). The CDR3 is 15 amino acids. The CDR3 nucleotides read TGTGCCACCAGCACGCCAGGGGGACTAGCCAATGAGCAGTTCTTC. Translating gives CATSTPGGLANEQFF.

This chain links TRBV25-1 with TRBJ1-6, with D perhaps matching TRBD1 (5 bases). Trimming cost V 1 base and J 7 bases, with 14 bases left between them. This CDR3 is 16 amino acids long. From germline, CDR1 is MGHDK and CDR2 SYGVNS. CDR3 protein: CASSEFWAGRNSPLHF. Written as DNA, the CDR3 is TGTGCCAGCAGTGAATTTTGGGCAGGGCGGAATTCACCCCTCCACTTT.

The CDR3 nucleotides read TGTGCTAGCAATATAGCACTAGCGGGAGGCAATGAGCAGTTCTTC. It encodes CASNIALAGGNEQFF. The genes are TRBV12-5 and TRBJ2-1; the match to TRBD2 covers 12 bases. Unmatched junction bases numbered 9, after V lost 9 bases and J lost 6 bases. Germline V lookup: CDR1 LGHNT, CDR2 FRNRAP. The CDR3 loop spans 15 amino acids.

V usage is TRBV5-1 and J usage is TRBJ2-1; 10 bases are shared with TRBD2. CDR1 is SGHRS and CDR2 is YFSETQ in the germline V gene. CDR3 length: 16 amino acids. The J segment lost 6 bases and the V segment lost 4 bases, leaving 10 bases of the junction unmatched. CDR3: CASSPDALAGANEQFF. CDR3 DNA: TGCGCCAGCAGCCCTGACGCCCTAGCGGGGGCCAATGAGCAGTTCTTC.

The chain carries TRBV5-1 and TRBJ1-4; TRBD1 matches at 7 bases. The CDR3 has 15 amino acids. Trimming cost V 4 bases and J 8 bases; bases outside gene matches: 11. Per the germline V gene, CDR1 is SGHRS and CDR2 is YFSETQ. DNA of the CDR3: TGCGCCAGCAGCCCGGCGGGACAGTCGGAGGAAAAACTGTTTTTT. It encodes CASSPAGQSEEKLFF. The whole variable domain, remainder taken from reference TRBV5-1 and TRBJ1-4, is KAGVTQTPRYLIKTRGQQVTLSCSPISGHRSVSWYQQTPGQGLQFLFEYFSETQRNKGNFPGRFSGRQFSNSRSEMNVSTLELGDSALYLCASSPAGQSEEKLFFGSGTQLSVL.

The chain joins TRBV29-1 to TRBJ1-2; tentative D call: TRBD1 (5 bases). Germline V CDR1 and CDR2: SQVTM, ANQGSEA. V was cut by 5 bases and J by 3 bases, with 7 bases left in between. The length of the CDR3 is 11 residues. CDR3 DNA sequence: TGCAGCGTTACCAGGGACTATGGCTACACCTTC. It yields the protein CSVTRDYGYTF.

This chain joins TRBV21-1 and TRBJ2-5; no check of the table's D call, TRBD2, against the DNA was made. TRBV21-1 is a pseudogene segment. The CDR3 is 17 residues long. The CDR3 spells CASSKAETSGSGETQYF. CDR3 DNA: TGTGCCAGCAGCAAAGCCGAGACTAGCGGTAGTGGGGAGACCCAGTACTTC.